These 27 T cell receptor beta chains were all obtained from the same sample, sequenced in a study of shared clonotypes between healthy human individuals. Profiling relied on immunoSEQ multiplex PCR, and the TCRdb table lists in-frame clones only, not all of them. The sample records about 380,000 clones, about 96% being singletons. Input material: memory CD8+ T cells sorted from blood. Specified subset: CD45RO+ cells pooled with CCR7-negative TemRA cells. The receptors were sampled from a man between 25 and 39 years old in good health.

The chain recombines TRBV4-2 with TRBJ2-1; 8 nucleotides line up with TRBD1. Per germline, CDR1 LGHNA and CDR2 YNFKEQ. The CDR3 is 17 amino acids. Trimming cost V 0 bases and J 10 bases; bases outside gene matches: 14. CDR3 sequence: CASSQDSGQGVPHEQFF. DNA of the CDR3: TGTGCCAGCAGCCAAGATAGCGGACAGGGCGTTCCCCACGAGCAGTTCTTC.

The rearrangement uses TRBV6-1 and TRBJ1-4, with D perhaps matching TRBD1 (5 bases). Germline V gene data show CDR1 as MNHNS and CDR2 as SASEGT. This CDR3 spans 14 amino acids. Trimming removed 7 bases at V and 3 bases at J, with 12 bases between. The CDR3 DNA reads TGTGCCAGCAATTTGGGACGCCCTAATGAAAAACTGTTTTTT. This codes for CASNLGRPNEKLFF.

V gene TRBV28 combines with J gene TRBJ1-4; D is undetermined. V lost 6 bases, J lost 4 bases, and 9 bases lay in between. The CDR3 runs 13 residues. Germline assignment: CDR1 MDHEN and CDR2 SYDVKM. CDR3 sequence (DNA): TGTGCCAGCAGGGGGTTAGATAATGAAAAACTGTTTTTT. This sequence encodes CASRGLDNEKLFF.

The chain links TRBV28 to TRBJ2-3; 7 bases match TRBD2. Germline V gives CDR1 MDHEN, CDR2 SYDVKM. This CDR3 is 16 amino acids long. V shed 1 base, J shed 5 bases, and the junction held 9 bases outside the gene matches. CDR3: CASSLSSGALGDTQYF. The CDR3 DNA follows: TGTGCCAGCAGTTTATCAAGCGGGGCACTAGGAGATACGCAGTATTTT.

This CDR3 reads CASSYSALSEQYF. The CDR3 DNA sequence: TGTGCCAGCAGTTACTCGGCCCTCTCCGAGCAGTACTTC. This rearrangement joins TRBV6-5 to TRBJ2-7, with D hard to call. The CDR3 length is 13 residues. Per the germline V gene, CDR1 is MNHEY and CDR2 is SVGAGI. Trimming took off 0 bases at V and 6 bases at J, with 9 bases between the two ends.

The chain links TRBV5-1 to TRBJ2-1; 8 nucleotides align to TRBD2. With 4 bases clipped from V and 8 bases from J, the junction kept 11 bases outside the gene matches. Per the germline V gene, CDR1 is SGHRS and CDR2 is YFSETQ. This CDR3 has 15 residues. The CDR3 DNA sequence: TGCGCCAGCAGCCCGACTAGCGTTATAATCGATGAGCAGTTCTTC. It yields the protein CASSPTSVIIDEQFF.

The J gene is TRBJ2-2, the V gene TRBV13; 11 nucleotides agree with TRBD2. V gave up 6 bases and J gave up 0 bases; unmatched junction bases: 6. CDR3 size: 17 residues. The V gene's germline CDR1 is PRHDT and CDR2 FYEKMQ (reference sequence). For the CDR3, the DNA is TGTGCCAGCAGAGCTAGCGGGAGGATCGCGAACACCGGGGAGCTGTTTTTT. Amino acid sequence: CASRASGRIANTGELFF.

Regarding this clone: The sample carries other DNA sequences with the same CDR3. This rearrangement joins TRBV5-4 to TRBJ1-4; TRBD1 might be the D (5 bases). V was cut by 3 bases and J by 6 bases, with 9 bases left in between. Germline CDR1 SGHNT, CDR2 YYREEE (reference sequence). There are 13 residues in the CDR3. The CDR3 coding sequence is TGTGCCAGCAGCTGGGACCGGGATGAAAAACTGTTTTTT. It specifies CASSWDRDEKLFF. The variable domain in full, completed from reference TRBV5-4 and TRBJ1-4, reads ETGVTQSPTHLIKTRGQQVTLRCSSQSGHNTVSWYQQALGQGPQFIFQYYREEENGRGNFPPRFSGLQFPNYSSELNVNALELDDSALYLCASSWDRDEKLFFGSGTQLSVL.

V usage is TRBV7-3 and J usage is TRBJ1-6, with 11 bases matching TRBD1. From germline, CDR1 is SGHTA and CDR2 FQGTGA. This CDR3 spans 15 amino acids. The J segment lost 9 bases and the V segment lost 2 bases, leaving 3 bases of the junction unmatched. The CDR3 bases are TGTGCCAGCAGCTTATTGGGACAGGGGGGTTCACCCCTCCACTTT. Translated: CASSLLGQGGSPLHF.

In DNA, the CDR3 is TGCAGCGACGCTAGCGGGAGACGCTCCTACGAGCAGTACTTC. It codes for CSDASGRRSYEQYF. This rearrangement joins TRBV29-1 to TRBJ2-7; 10 positions agree with TRBD2. The V gene's germline CDR1 is SQVTM and CDR2 ANQGSEA. V shed 7 bases and J 0 bases; nucleotides not matched to a gene: 6. This CDR3 contains 14 residues.

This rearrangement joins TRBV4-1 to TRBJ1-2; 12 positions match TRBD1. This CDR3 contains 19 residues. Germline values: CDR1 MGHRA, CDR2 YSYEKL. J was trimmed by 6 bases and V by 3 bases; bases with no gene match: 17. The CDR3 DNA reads TGCGCCAGCAGCCACACTCGCCGGGACAGGGGGCGCAAAGTACATGGCTACACCTTC. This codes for CASSHTRRDRGRKVHGYTF.

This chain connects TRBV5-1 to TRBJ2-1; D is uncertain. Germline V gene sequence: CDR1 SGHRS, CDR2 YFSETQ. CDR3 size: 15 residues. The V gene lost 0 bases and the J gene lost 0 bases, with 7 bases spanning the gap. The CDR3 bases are TGCGCCAGCAGCTTGGGGATCTACTCCTACAATGAGCAGTTCTTC. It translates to CASSLGIYSYNEQFF.

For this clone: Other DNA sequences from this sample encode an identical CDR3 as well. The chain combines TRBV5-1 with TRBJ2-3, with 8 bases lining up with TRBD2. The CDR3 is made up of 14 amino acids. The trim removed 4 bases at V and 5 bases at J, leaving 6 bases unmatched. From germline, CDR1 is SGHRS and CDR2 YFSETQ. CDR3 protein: CASSRGLAGDTQYF. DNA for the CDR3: TGCGCCAGCAGCCGAGGGCTAGCGGGAGATACGCAGTATTTT.

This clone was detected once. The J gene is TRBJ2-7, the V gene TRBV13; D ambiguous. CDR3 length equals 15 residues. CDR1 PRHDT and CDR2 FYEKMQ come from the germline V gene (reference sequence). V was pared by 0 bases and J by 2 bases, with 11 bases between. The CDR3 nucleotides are TGTGCCAGCAGCTTAGGGAGGACCGGAGCCTACGAGCAGTACTTC. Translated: CASSLGRTGAYEQYF. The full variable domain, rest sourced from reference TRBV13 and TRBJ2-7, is AAGVIQSPRHLIKEKRETATLKCYPIPRHDTVYWYQQGPGQDPQFLISFYEKMQSDKGSIPDRFSAQQFSDYHSELNMSSLELGDSALYFCASSLGRTGAYEQYFGPGTRLTVT.

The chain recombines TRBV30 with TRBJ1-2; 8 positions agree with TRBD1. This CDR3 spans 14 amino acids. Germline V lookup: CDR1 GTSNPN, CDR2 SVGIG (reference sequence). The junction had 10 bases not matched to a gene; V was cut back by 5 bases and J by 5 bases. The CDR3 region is CAWAPTGGGYGYTF. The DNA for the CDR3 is TGTGCCTGGGCCCCCACAGGGGGAGGATATGGCTACACCTTC.

The CDR3 DNA reads as TGTGCCAGCAGCCTGTCCCCGGACAGGGTCCACGAGCAGTACTTC. This sequence encodes CASSLSPDRVHEQYF. The chain recombines TRBV5-6 with TRBJ2-7; 8 bases match TRBD1. CDR3 length equals 15 residues. The V gene end was trimmed by 4 bases and the J gene end by 5 bases; junction bases not matched to a gene: 11. Germline CDR1 is SGHDT and CDR2 is YYEEEE.

For the CDR3, the DNA is TGTGCCAGCAGTTACTCGCTAGGGAATGAGCAGTTCTTC. Encoded protein: CASSYSLGNEQFF. The chain employs TRBV6-6 and TRBJ2-1; D uncertain. The germline V gene encodes CDR1 MNHNY and CDR2 SVGAGI (reference sequence). V gave up 0 bases and J gave up 7 bases, with 7 bases separating them. This CDR3 region has 13 residues.

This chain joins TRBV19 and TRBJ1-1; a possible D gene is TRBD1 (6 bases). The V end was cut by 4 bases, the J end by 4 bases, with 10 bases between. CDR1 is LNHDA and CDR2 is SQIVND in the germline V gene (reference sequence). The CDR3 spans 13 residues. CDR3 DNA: TGTGCCAGTAGTACCCAAGGGGGCACTGAAGCTTTCTTT. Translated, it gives CASSTQGGTEAFF.

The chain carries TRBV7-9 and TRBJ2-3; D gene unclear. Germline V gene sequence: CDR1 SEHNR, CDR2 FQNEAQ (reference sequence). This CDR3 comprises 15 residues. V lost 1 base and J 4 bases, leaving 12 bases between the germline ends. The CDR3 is CASSLVGQAPDTQYF. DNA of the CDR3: TGTGCCAGCAGCTTAGTTGGGCAAGCCCCAGATACGCAGTATTTT.

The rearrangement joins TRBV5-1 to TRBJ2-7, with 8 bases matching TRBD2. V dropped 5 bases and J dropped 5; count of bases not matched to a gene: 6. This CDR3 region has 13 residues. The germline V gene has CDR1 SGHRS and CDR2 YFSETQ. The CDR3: CASRGAGANEQYF. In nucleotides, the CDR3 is TGCGCCAGCAGAGGAGCGGGAGCCAACGAGCAGTACTTC.

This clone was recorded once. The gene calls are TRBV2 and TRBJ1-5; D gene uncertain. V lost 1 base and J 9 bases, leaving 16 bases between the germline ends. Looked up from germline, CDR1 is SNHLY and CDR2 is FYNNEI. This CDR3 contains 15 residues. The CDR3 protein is CASSEGVGESGPQHF. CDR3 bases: TGTGCCAGCAGTGAAGGAGTTGGGGAGTCTGGGCCCCAGCATTTT.

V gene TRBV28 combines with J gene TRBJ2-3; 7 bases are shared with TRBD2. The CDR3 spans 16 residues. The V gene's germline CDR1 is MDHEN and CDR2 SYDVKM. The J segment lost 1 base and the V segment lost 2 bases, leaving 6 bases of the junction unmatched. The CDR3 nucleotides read TGTGCCAGCAGTTTAGATCTAGCGGCGGGCACAGATACGCAGTATTTT. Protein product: CASSLDLAAGTDTQYF.

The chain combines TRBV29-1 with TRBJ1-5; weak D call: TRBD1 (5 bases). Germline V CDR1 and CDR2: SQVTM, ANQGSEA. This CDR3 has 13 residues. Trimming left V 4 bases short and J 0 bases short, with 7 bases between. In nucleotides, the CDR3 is TGCAGCGTTGGGCAGGGTAGCAATCAGCCCCAGCATTTT. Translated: CSVGQGSNQPQHF.

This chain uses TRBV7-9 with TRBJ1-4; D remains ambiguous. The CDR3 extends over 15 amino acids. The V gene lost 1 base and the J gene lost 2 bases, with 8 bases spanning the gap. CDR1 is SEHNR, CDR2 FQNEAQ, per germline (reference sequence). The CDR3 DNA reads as TGTGCCAGCAGCTTAGATGGGAGGACTAATGAAAAACTGTTTTTT. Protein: CASSLDGRTNEKLFF.

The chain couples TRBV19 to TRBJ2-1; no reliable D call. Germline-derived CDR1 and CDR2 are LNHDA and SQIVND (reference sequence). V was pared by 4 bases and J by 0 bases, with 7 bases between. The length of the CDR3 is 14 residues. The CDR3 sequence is CASSRSYSYNEQFF. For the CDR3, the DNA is TGTGCCAGTAGTAGGAGCTACTCCTACAATGAGCAGTTCTTC.

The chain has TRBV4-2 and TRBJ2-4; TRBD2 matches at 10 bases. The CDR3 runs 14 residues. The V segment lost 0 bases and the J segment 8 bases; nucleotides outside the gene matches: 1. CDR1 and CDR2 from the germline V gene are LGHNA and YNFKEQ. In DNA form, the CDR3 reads TGTGCCAGCAGCCAAGATAGCGGGGGGTACATTCAGTACTTC. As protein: CASSQDSGGYIQYF.

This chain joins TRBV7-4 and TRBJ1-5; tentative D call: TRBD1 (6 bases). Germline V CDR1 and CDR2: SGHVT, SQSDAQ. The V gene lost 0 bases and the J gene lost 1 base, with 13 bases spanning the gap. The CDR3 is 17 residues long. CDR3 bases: TGTGCCAGCAGCTTAGCGAACAGGGAGTGGAGCAATCAGCCCCAGCATTTT. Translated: CASSLANREWSNQPQHF. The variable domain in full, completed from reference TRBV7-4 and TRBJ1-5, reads GAGVSQSPRYKVAKRGRDVALRCDSISGHVTLYWYRQTLGQGSEVLTYSQSDAQRDKSGRPSGRFSAERPERSVSTLKIQRTEQGDSAVYLCASSLANREWSNQPQHFGDGTRLSIL.